A selection of T cell receptor beta chains follows, all from one sample in a study of T cells in Graves' hyperthyroidism and ophthalmopathy. TCRdb re-called the multiplex PCR reads through MiXCR, storing one row per CDR3 protein. This table holds around 250,000 distinct CDR3 sequences, around 17% found once. Sequenced sample: blood. These receptors were obtained from a young woman with Graves' ophthalmopathy. Both conserved end residues are part of each CDR3. Each record gives: J gene, V gene, clone size, D gene, CDR3 DNA, CDR3 protein. A D gene is named only where the DNA matches it firmly. The listing skips clone size in some rows; elsewhere it reads once, few, many or a size class.

TRBJ1-2	TRBV4-2	many	-	TGTGCCAGCAGCCCCTCACAGGGTCCTAACTATGGCTACACCTTC	CASSPSQGPNYGYTF
TRBJ1-1	TRBV13	many	-	TGTGCCAGCAGCAAAATAAGGACTGAAGCTTTCTTT	CASSKIRTEAFF
TRBJ2-1	TRBV12-3/TRBV12-4	many	TRBD2	TGTGCCAGCAGCGGGAGGGGGAGCTCCTACAATGAGCAGTTCTTC	CASSGRGSSYNEQFF
TRBJ2-1	TRBV28	many	-	TGTGCCAGCAGTTCCCCAGCCTTTGACAGTCGCGGGTACAATGAGCAGTTCTTC	CASSSPAFDSRGYNEQFF
TRBJ1-1	TRBV7-2	few	-	TGTGCCAGCAGCTTAAATACGTACACTGAAGCTCTCTTT	CASSLNTYTEALF
TRBJ2-7	TRBV6-2/TRBV6-3	few	TRBD2	TGTGCCACCTACCCGACCGGGACTAGCGGGAGACGGGATTACTACGAGCAGTACTTC	CATYPTGTSGRRDYYEQYF
TRBJ1-4	TRBV28	many	-	TGTGCCAGCAGTATAACCTTTGGGGGTGGGCCTAATGAAAAACTGTTTTTT	CASSITFGGGPNEKLFF
TRBJ1-5	TRBV6-1	-	-	TGTGCCAGCAGTGGAACCGCTTTAGCCAGAGATCAGCCCCAGCATTTT	CASSGTALARDQPQHF
TRBJ2-3	TRBV11-2	-	TRBD1	TGTGCCAGCAGCACCACCGACAGGGGATACAGCACAGATACGCAGTATTTT	CASSTTDRGYSTDTQYF
TRBJ1-3	TRBV5-6	-	-	TGTGCCAGCAGCTTCGGGACAGGAAACACCATATATTTT	CASSFGTGNTIYF
TRBJ1-2	TRBV4-2	-	TRBD1	TGTGCCAGCAGCCAAGATCTCGGAGGGGGCAACTATGGCTACACCTTC	CASSQDLGGGNYGYTF
TRBJ2-2	TRBV7-2	-	-	TGTGCCAGCAGCTTAACCAGGAGGGCACAAACGAACACCGGGGAGCTGTTTTTT	CASSLTRRAQTNTGELFF
TRBJ1-1	TRBV18	many	TRBD1	TGTGCCAGCTCGCTCTGGGGACAGGGGAAGACTGAAGCTTTCTTT	CASSLWGQGKTEAFF
TRBJ2-7	TRBV2	many	-	TGTGCCAGCAGTGAAGTCGGATACGAGCAGTACTTC	CASSEVGYEQYF
TRBJ1-5	TRBV4-3	many	-	TGCGCCAGCAGCCAAGATCTGATTGGGAATCAGCCCCAGCATTTT	CASSQDLIGNQPQHF
TRBJ2-7	TRBV28	many	-	TGTGCCAGCAGTCTCCGGCGTAGGAGCTCCTACGAGCAGTACTTC	CASSLRRRSSYEQYF
TRBJ2-5	TRBV5-4	-	-	TGTGCCAGCAGCCCAGAGTTTCAAGAGACCCAGTACTTC	CASSPEFQETQYF
TRBJ1-4	TRBV7-9	many	-	TGTGCCAGCAGCACCCGGACACGGTTAAATGAAAAACTGTTTTTT	CASSTRTRLNEKLFF
TRBJ1-1	TRBV15	many	-	TGTGCCACCAGCAGAGATCTGGCGGGGGTTGACACTGAAGCTTTCTTT	CATSRDLAGVDTEAFF
TRBJ2-1	TRBV10-3	-	-	TGTGCCATCAGAACCTATGAGGAGCAGTTCTTC	CAIRTYEEQFF
TRBJ2-3	TRBV29-1	-	TRBD2	TGCAGCGTCTCCTACCCCGGGACTAGCGGGAGACCCACAGATACGCAGTATTTT	CSVSYPGTSGRPTDTQYF
TRBJ1-4	TRBV10-2	few	-	TGCGCCAGCCAGGGGAGGCCTAATGAAAAACTGTTTTTT	CASQGRPNEKLFF
TRBJ2-3	TRBV6-5	many	-	TGTGCCAGCAGTTACTCACAGGGCTCCAAGGATACGCAGTATTTT	CASSYSQGSKDTQYF
TRBJ2-1	TRBV6-4	many	TRBD2	TGTGCCAGCAGTGACGGACTAGCGGGAGACAATGAGCAGTTCTTC	CASSDGLAGDNEQFF
TRBJ2-1	TRBV20-1	many	-	TGCAGTGCTAGGCGAGAGAGCTCCTACAATGAGCAGTTCTTC	CSARRESSYNEQFF
TRBJ1-1	TRBV7-3	many	-	TGTGCCAGCAGCTATTCCAGGCGGAGTGAAGCTTTCTTT	CASSYSRRSEAFF
TRBJ1-5	TRBV20-1	-	-	TGCAGTGCAAATCCGGGACCATATCAGCCCCAGCATTTT	CSANPGPYQPQHF
TRBJ2-3	TRBV10-3	many	TRBD1	TGTGCCATCAGCCGAGGGGACAGAACCTCCGGGGATACGCAGTATTTT	CAISRGDRTSGDTQYF
TRBJ2-7	TRBV5-1	-	-	TGTGCCAGCAGAGCCGGGACATCTAGCTCCTACGAGCAGTACTTC	CASRAGTSSSYEQYF
TRBJ2-7	TRBV7-2	many	-	TGTGCCAGCAGCTTCGAACTGGGTGAAACTTACGAGCAGTACTTC	CASSFELGETYEQYF
TRBJ2-1	TRBV29-1	-	-	TGCAGCGTCTCCTACCCCGGGACCGCTACCCGGCAGTTCTTC	CSVSYPGTATRQFF
TRBJ1-2	TRBV10-2	-	-	TGCGCCAGCAGTCGTTGGGCCTATGGCTACACCTTC	CASSRWAYGYTF
TRBJ1-1	TRBV11-2	many	-	TGTGCCAGCAGCTTCCTGGGGTCTGAAGCTTTCTTT	CASSFLGSEAFF
TRBJ1-1	TRBV12-3/TRBV12-4	many	-	TGTGCCAGCAGTCGAGGGTTAGTAGACACTGAAGCTTTCTTT	CASSRGLVDTEAFF
TRBJ1-5	TRBV28	many	TRBD1	TGTGCCAGCAGTTGGATTCGGGGGGCAGGGGGAAGTCGGCAGCCCCAGCATTTT	CASSWIRGAGGSRQPQHF
TRBJ2-2	TRBV5-6	-	-	TGTGCCAGCAGCTTGTTGTGGATAACCGAGGAGCTGTTTTTT	CASSLLWITEELFF
TRBJ2-1	TRBV7-3	many	TRBD2	TGTGCCAGCAGCTTCTTAGCGGGGGGGCTCAATGAGCAGTTCTTC	CASSFLAGGLNEQFF
TRBJ1-1	TRBV18	many	-	TGTGCCAGCTCACCGGATCTAGGGACTGAAGCTTTCTTT	CASSPDLGTEAFF
TRBJ2-1	TRBV7-2	many	TRBD2	TGTGCCAGCAGGAAGGGGCTAGCGGGGCACAATGAGCAGTTCTTC	CASRKGLAGHNEQFF
TRBJ2-1	TRBV20-1	many	-	TGCAGTGCCCACATACCTGGGCGGGGTAATGAGCAGTTCTTC	CSAHIPGRGNEQFF
TRBJ2-5	TRBV20-1	many	TRBD1	TGCAGTGCTCCGGACAGGGGGTCAGAGACCCAGTACTTC	CSAPDRGSETQYF
TRBJ1-5	TRBV12-3/TRBV12-4	many	-	TGTGCCAGCAGTTTTTTGGGGGCCAATCAGCCCCAGCATTTT	CASSFLGANQPQHF
TRBJ2-1	TRBV20-1	-	TRBD2	TGCAGTGCTAGAGATCATGGTAGCGGGGGTGGTGAGCAGTTCTTC	CSARDHGSGGGEQFF
TRBJ2-5	TRBV12-3/TRBV12-4	-	TRBD2	TGTGCCAGCAGTTTAAGGACTAGCGGGAGAGTGGAGACCCAGTACTTC	CASSLRTSGRVETQYF
TRBJ2-5	TRBV9	many	-	TGTGCCAGCAGGGCCACAGGGAGCGAGACCCAGTACTTC	CASRATGSETQYF
TRBJ1-5	TRBV24-1	many	-	TGTGCCACCAGTGACTTCGGGAACAATCAGCCCCAGCATTTT	CATSDFGNNQPQHF
TRBJ2-1	TRBV7-9	many	-	TGTGCCAGCAGCTTAGGGACAAAAGTTCTCAATGAGCAGTTCTTC	CASSLGTKVLNEQFF
TRBJ1-3	TRBV3-1	many	-	TGTGCCAGCAGCCAAGATCATCTTGGAAACACCATATATTTT	CASSQDHLGNTIYF
TRBJ2-3	TRBV4-3	many	-	TGCGCCAGCAGCCAACTAGTCGGTATGGATACGCAGTATTTT	CASSQLVGMDTQYF
TRBJ1-4	TRBV30	many	TRBD1	TGTGCCTGGAATAACCTAGGGACAGGGAATGAAAAACTGTTTTTT	CAWNNLGTGNEKLFF
TRBJ1-5	TRBV28	many	TRBD1	TGTGCCAGCAGCTCACCAGGGGGTGAGGGTACAATTCGCCCCCAGCATTTT	CASSSPGGEGTIRPQHF
TRBJ2-7	TRBV7-9	many	-	TGTGCCACCCGTCGTGCAATGAGGGGCGAGCAGTACTTC	CATRRAMRGEQYF
TRBJ1-2	TRBV5-1	-	-	TGCGCCAGCAGCTTGACAGCAATAGATGGCTACACCTTC	CASSLTAIDGYTF
TRBJ2-3	TRBV9	-	TRBD2	TGTGCCAGCAGCGGGCAGCGGAGCGGGGGCGGGGATACGCAGTATTTT	CASSGQRSGGGDTQYF
TRBJ2-7	TRBV20-1	many	-	TGCAGTGCTAGAGTAAGCGGGCACACCTACGAGCAGTACTTC	CSARVSGHTYEQYF
TRBJ1-3	TRBV7-9	-	-	TGTGCCAGCAGCCACCTAACGGGACCGCTCTCGGCAAACACCATATATTTT	CASSHLTGPLSANTIYF
TRBJ1-6	TRBV5-1	many	TRBD1	TGCGCCAGCAGCCCGGGACAGACCCAATATAATTCACCCCTCCACTTT	CASSPGQTQYNSPLHF
TRBJ1-1	TRBV7-2	-	TRBD1	TGTGCCAGCAGCTTAAGAGGGACAGGGGGCACTGAAGCTTTCTTT	CASSLRGTGGTEAFF
TRBJ2-5	TRBV7-9	many	TRBD2	TGTGCCAGCAGCACTTCGTTGGCGGGAGTTTGGGAGACCCAGTACTTC	CASSTSLAGVWETQYF